This TCR beta chain comes out of a study of cytomegalovirus exposure and HLA in healthy donors. This clone was counted only a few times. The PCR ran on 60 Vbeta and 13 Jbeta primers. The table came from immunoSEQ multiplex PCR; TCRdb's copy has only in-frame clones and leaves some out. The sample carries 95,000 to 150,000 clones, over 15% recorded once. The TCR was taken from a female donor in good health and CMV-seropositive. Sequencing was done on a sample of PBMCs.

Here the CDR3 reads CASSYRGTGIYEQYF. The CDR3 nucleotides are TGTGCCAGCAGTTACCGGGGGACAGGGATTTACGAGCAGTACTTC. V usage is TRBV28 and J usage is TRBJ2-7, with 9 bases identical to TRBD1. The germline V gene has CDR1 MDHEN and CDR2 SYDVKM. The V segment lost 4 bases and the J segment 4 bases; nucleotides outside the gene matches: 8. This CDR3 has 15 amino acids.